This TCR beta chain stems from a study of blood T cells in healthy people across ages. Of note for this clonotype: Its matching antigen is unknown.

Alongside a J-beta primer mix, a sample-barcoded 5' primer served in a second PCR lasting roughly 6 to 11 cycles. TCRdb re-called the 5' RACE reads with MiXCR, one entry per CDR3 protein. The sample yields under 1 million distinct CDR3 sequences, roughly 44% seen once. General study findings and limits: Aged donors had fewer naive CD4+ cells and lower diversity than long-lived donors.

The sequenced sample consisted of blood. This receptor was obtained from a man between 60 and 75 years old in good health.

The DNA for the CDR3 is TGTGCCATCAGTCGGGGAAGTGGGGGCGCCGGGGAGCTGTTTTTT. Protein: CAISRGSGGAGELFF. The J gene is TRBJ2-2, the V gene TRBV10-3, with D maybe TRBD1 (6 bases). Germline CDR1 and CDR2: ENHRY and SYGVKD. V dropped 5 bases and J dropped 6 bases, with 16 bases sitting between them. The CDR3 consists of 15 residues.